The rows below give T cell receptor beta chains drawn from one sample of a study of shared clonotypes between healthy human individuals. Assay used: immunoSEQ multiplex PCR; TCRdb lists only in-frame clones, some missing. The top ten hold more than 0.85% of the sample, which has approximately 1,000,000 clones, approximately 75% seen once. Sequenced input: memory CD4+ T cells from PBMCs. These receptors were obtained from a man between 18 and 35 years old in good health. Some clones in this sample may be carry-over from other donors' samples. CDR3s include the opening cysteine and the closing phenylalanine or tryptophan. D genes are given only for firm matches. Not every row has a clone size; where given, it reads once, few, many or a size class.

size: .; J: TRBJ2-1; V: TRBV27; D: .; DNA: TGTGCCAGCAGTTCCAGCAGCGACAATGAGCAGTTCTTC; CDR3: CASSSSSDNEQFF
size: .; J: TRBJ2-1; V: TRBV5-1; D: .; DNA: TGCGCCAGCAGCTTGGTGACGGGACGGTCCTACAATGAGCAGTTCTTC; CDR3: CASSLVTGRSYNEQFF
size: .; J: TRBJ2-3; V: TRBV4-2; D: TRBD2; DNA: TGTGCCAGCACCGCCCGTGCGGGAGGCACATCAGATACGCAGTATTTT; CDR3: CASTARAGGTSDTQYF
size: .; J: TRBJ1-4; V: TRBV2; D: .; DNA: TGTGCCAGCAGTTTTTTGGAAAAACTGTTTTTT; CDR3: CASSFLEKLFF
size: .; J: TRBJ2-7; V: TRBV11-2; D: .; DNA: TGTGCCAGCAGCCGCTTATTGGGCCCGGTCGAGCAGTACTTC; CDR3: CASSRLLGPVEQYF
size: .; J: TRBJ2-5; V: TRBV2; D: .; DNA: TGTGCCAGCAGTGGAGGGGGGGCAGGAGGAGAGACCCAGTACTTC; CDR3: CASSGGGAGGETQYF
size: .; J: TRBJ1-1; V: TRBV6-6; D: .; DNA: TGTGCCAGCAACACCCCTCGGGGTTTCACTGAAGCTTTCTTT; CDR3: CASNTPRGFTEAFF
size: .; J: TRBJ2-3; V: TRBV29-1; D: .; DNA: TGCAGCGTTGAAGATCCTAGCACAGATACGCAGTATTTT; CDR3: CSVEDPSTDTQYF
size: .; J: TRBJ1-5; V: TRBV5-6; D: .; DNA: TGTGCCAGCAGCTTGGGGGGTCCAGGTGGCAATCAGCCCCAGCATTTT; CDR3: CASSLGGPGGNQPQHF
size: .; J: TRBJ1-4; V: TRBV30; D: .; DNA: TGTGCCCTCACACGGCGACCTTATAATGAAAAACTGTTTTTT; CDR3: CALTRRPYNEKLFF
size: .; J: TRBJ2-2; V: TRBV6-6; D: .; DNA: TGTGCCAGCAGTCTCCGGGGTACCGGGGAGCTGTTTTTT; CDR3: CASSLRGTGELFF
size: once; J: TRBJ1-1; V: TRBV6-6; D: .; DNA: TGTGCCATCACCGCAGGGTTGAACACTGAAGCTTTCTTT; CDR3: CAITAGLNTEAFF
size: .; J: TRBJ2-3; V: TRBV11-2; D: TRBD2; DNA: TGTGCCAGCAGCTTAGGACTAGCGGGGCTCCCCGGGTCGCAGTATTTT; CDR3: CASSLGLAGLPGSQYF
size: .; J: TRBJ2-5; V: TRBV6-1; D: TRBD1; DNA: TGTGCCAGTCGGGGAGGACAGGGGCGACAGGAGACCCAGTACTTC; CDR3: CASRGGQGRQETQYF
size: .; J: TRBJ1-4; V: TRBV7-9; D: TRBD1; DNA: TGTGCCAGCAGCTTTTGGACAGGGGGGAATGAAAAACTGTTTTTT; CDR3: CASSFWTGGNEKLFF
size: once; J: TRBJ2-5; V: TRBV11-2; D: .; DNA: TGTGCCAGCAGCTATGGGTCGCAAGAGACCCAGTACTTC; CDR3: CASSYGSQETQYF
size: .; J: TRBJ2-1; V: TRBV2; D: .; DNA: TGTGCCAGCAGTGAACGGCGCGGTTCCTACAATGAGCAGTTCTTC; CDR3: CASSERRGSYNEQFF
size: .; J: TRBJ2-1; V: TRBV5-6; D: .; DNA: TGTGCCAGCGGGGATAGGGGGCGGGGCTACAATGAGCAGTTCTTC; CDR3: CASGDRGRGYNEQFF
size: .; J: TRBJ1-1; V: TRBV6-5; D: .; DNA: TGTGCCAGCAGCCCCCTTACAGGGCGTGAAGCTTTCTTT; CDR3: CASSPLTGREAFF
size: .; J: TRBJ2-5; V: TRBV7-9; D: TRBD1; DNA: TGTGCCAGCAGCCCTCAGACAGGGCAAGAGACCCAGTACTTC; CDR3: CASSPQTGQETQYF
size: .; J: TRBJ2-1; V: TRBV11-2; D: .; DNA: TGTGCCAGCGGGCTAGTGCGCAACAATGAGCAGTTCTTC; CDR3: CASGLVRNNEQFF
size: .; J: TRBJ2-7; V: TRBV29-1; D: .; DNA: TGCAGCGTGACGGGTCAGGAGCAGTACTTC; CDR3: CSVTGQEQYF
size: .; J: TRBJ2-5; V: TRBV5-8; D: TRBD2; DNA: TGTGCCAGCAGCCCCTTCGGAGAAGCGGGAGGCGGAGAGACCCAGTACTTC; CDR3: CASSPFGEAGGGETQYF
size: few; J: TRBJ1-4; V: TRBV2; D: TRBD1; DNA: TGTGCCAGCAGTGACAGGACAGGGTATGAAAAACTGTTTTTT; CDR3: CASSDRTGYEKLFF
size: few; J: TRBJ2-7; V: TRBV2; D: .; DNA: TGTGCCAGCAGTCCCGGGGGCTACGAGCAGTACTTC; CDR3: CASSPGGYEQYF
size: .; J: TRBJ2-5; V: TRBV6-1; D: .; DNA: TGTGCCAGCAGTGGAGGACTCGGGGAGACCCAGTACTTC; CDR3: CASSGGLGETQYF
size: .; J: TRBJ1-4; V: TRBV6-1; D: TRBD1; DNA: TGTGCCGGCGGACAGGACCGTGGTGAAAAACTGTTTTTT; CDR3: CAGGQDRGEKLFF
size: .; J: TRBJ2-1; V: TRBV29-1; D: .; DNA: TGCAGCGTTGAAAGGGTGGGTGAGCAGTTCTTC; CDR3: CSVERVGEQFF
size: once; J: TRBJ2-7; V: TRBV28; D: .; DNA: TGTGCCAGCAGATCCGGGACCCTCCGGTACGAGCAGTACTTC; CDR3: CASRSGTLRYEQYF
size: .; J: TRBJ1-1; V: TRBV12-5; D: .; DNA: TGTGCTAGTGGCTTGGGAGGAAACACTGAAGCTTTCTTT; CDR3: CASGLGGNTEAFF
size: .; J: TRBJ1-5; V: TRBV6-1; D: .; DNA: TGTGCCAGCAGTGATAACGGGGGCAATCAGCCCCAGCATTTT; CDR3: CASSDNGGNQPQHF
size: .; J: TRBJ1-6; V: TRBV7-9; D: TRBD1; DNA: TGTGCCAGCAGCTTCGCGGACAGGAATTCACCCCTCCACTTT; CDR3: CASSFADRNSPLHF
size: .; J: TRBJ2-1; V: TRBV27; D: TRBD2; DNA: TGTGCCAGCAGCCGACTAGCGGGATACAATGAGCAGTTCTTC; CDR3: CASSRLAGYNEQFF
size: .; J: TRBJ2-6; V: TRBV5-1; D: .; DNA: TGCGCCAGCAGTTACGGGCAGTCTAACTCTGGGGCCAACGTCCTGACTTTC; CDR3: CASSYGQSNSGANVLTF
size: few; J: TRBJ1-5; V: TRBV28; D: .; DNA: TGTGCCAGCAGCCTCGGGACCGGCAATCAGCCCCAGCATTTT; CDR3: CASSLGTGNQPQHF